This T cell receptor (beta chain) was found in a study of Ad26.COV2.S vaccination and SARS-CoV-2 variants. Study-wide context: In the COV1001 trial, the donor was in the Ad26.COV2.S arm. By the intramuscular route, Ad26.COV2.S was given once, or twice 56 days apart.

This CDR3 has 12 amino acids. V was pared by 1 base and J by 7 bases, with 5 bases between. Germline CDR1 and CDR2: SEHNR and FQNEAQ (reference sequence). Sequenced by immunoSEQ multiplex PCR; TCRdb stores in-frame clones only, minus some. This repertoire shows a few hundred thousand clones, about 83% found once; its top ten account for under 3%. This clone was counted a single time. The treatment is: some 20 received Ad26.COV2.S at low or high dose, single or two shots; about five received placebo; per-sample allocation not given. Day 63 after the first injection of vaccine or placebo was the sampling time. An adult aged 18-55 years in Boston served as the donor. An Ad26 vector expressing Wuhan-strain SARS-CoV-2 spike served as the vaccine.

The material was peripheral blood, obtained in a trial of Ad26.COV2.S vaccine versus placebo. This chain joins TRBV7-9 and TRBJ2-1; no clear D gene. The TCR originated in a person between 18 and 60 years old who received the Ad26.COV2.S COVID-19 vaccine or a placebo. For the CDR3, the DNA is TGTGCCAGCAGCTTAGGATGGAATGAGCAGTTCTTC. This encodes CASSLGWNEQFF.